This TCR beta chain was identified in a study of siplizumab effects on memory and regulatory T cells. Per germline, CDR1 PRHDT and CDR2 FYEKMQ (reference sequence). Trimming removed 8 bases at V and 2 bases at J, with 21 bases between. The CDR3 sequence is 17 residues long. This clone was counted a single time. The antigen is undetermined. The protocol was immunoSEQ multiplex PCR, while the TCRdb copy is restricted to in-frame clones and leaves out a portion. The sample carries 57,000 or so clones, 85% to 95% recorded once. General study results and limits: Siplizumab significantly lowered the alloreactive sequences that could be traced to unstimulated CD4+ memory cells.

V and J are TRBV13 and TRBJ2-2; D is unclear. The sample comprised CD8+ T cells sorted from blood. The clonotype originates from a human donor in good health. The CDR3, as DNA: TGTGCCAGCTGGGCGAGAATGGACGGACGAAACACCGGGGAGCTGTTTTTT. Translated, it gives CASWARMDGRNTGELFF.